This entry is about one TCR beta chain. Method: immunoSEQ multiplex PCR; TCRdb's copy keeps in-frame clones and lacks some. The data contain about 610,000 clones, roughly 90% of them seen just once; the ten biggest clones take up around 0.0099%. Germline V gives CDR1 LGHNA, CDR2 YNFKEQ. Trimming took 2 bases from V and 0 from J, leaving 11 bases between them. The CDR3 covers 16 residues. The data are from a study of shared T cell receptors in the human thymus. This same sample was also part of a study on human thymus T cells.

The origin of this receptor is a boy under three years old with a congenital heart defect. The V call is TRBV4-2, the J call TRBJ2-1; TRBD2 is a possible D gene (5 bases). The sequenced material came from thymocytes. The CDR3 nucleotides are TGTGCCAGCAGCCAAACTCTAGCCGCCTCCTACAATGAGCAGTTCTTC. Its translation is CASSQTLAASYNEQFF.